A single sample gave rise to the 4 T cell receptor beta chains below, sequenced in a study of T cells in Graves' hyperthyroidism and ophthalmopathy. Using RNA transcripts as the source, TCR beta CDR3 regions were amplified. HTBI primers were employed in a first-round RT-PCR of the TCR CDR3. TCRdb reprocessed the multiplex PCR reads via MiXCR and lists one record per CDR3 protein. The sample records 250,000 to 300,000 distinct CDR3 sequences, about an eighth being singletons. Input material: blood. These receptors were collected from a woman in her thirties with Graves' hyperthyroidism that later progressed to Graves' ophthalmopathy.

The chain recombines TRBV7-2 with TRBJ1-1; 9 nucleotides agree with TRBD1. Unmatched junction bases numbered 8, after V lost 4 bases and J lost 5 bases. The CDR3 sequence is 15 residues long. Germline values: CDR1 SGHTA, CDR2 FQGNSA. In nucleotides, the CDR3 is TGTGCCAGCAGCTGGACCGGGACAGGGTTGACTGAAGCTTTCTTT. This gives the protein CASSWTGTGLTEAFF.

The chain uses TRBV27 and TRBJ2-1; 14 nucleotides line up with TRBD2. Germline lookup yields CDR1 MNHEY and CDR2 SMNVEV (reference sequence). The CDR3 contains 17 residues. V dropped 0 bases and J dropped 8; count of bases not matched to a gene: 6. This CDR3 reads CASSLSVGLAGGDEQFF. CDR3 DNA sequence: TGTGCCAGCAGTTTATCGGTCGGACTAGCGGGAGGCGATGAGCAGTTCTTC.

This clonotype came up many times. Here the CDR3 DNA reads TGTGCCAGCGTCCTAGCGGGAGGCCCTGATACGCAGTATTTT. The encoded protein is CASVLAGGPDTQYF. This chain joins TRBV6-2 or TRBV6-3 and TRBJ2-3; 11 positions match TRBD2. The CDR3 runs 14 residues. Germline trimming cut 8 bases from V and 6 bases from J; bases unmatched to any gene: 7. The germline gives CDR1 MNHEY, CDR2 SVGEGT.

Remarks on this clonotype: A junction end diverges from the germline sequence, so it may reflect a read error. This sequence joins TRBV15 and TRBJ2-5; 11 bases are shared with TRBD2. Per germline, CDR1 LNHNV and CDR2 YYDKDF (reference sequence). The CDR3 sequence is 14 residues long. The CDR3 sequence: CATRRLLAGEAQYF. In DNA form, the CDR3 reads TGTGCCACCAGAAGACTACTAGCGGGAGAGGCCCAGTACTTC.